A selection of T cell receptor beta chains follows, all from one sample in a study of blood T cells in healthy people across ages. TCRdb itself ran the 5' RACE reads through MiXCR, one entry per CDR3 protein. There are more than 750,000 distinct CDR3 sequences in the sample; approximately 32% occur only once, and 9.5% to 13% lies in the top ten. These data were also reused for a study on T cells of mothers and their children.

Sequenced material: blood. Receptors originate from a woman between 40 and 50 years old in good health. CDR3s include the opening cysteine and the closing phenylalanine or tryptophan.

TRBV6-6	TRBJ1-1	CASSYRGGDEAFF
TRBV5-1	TRBJ1-2	CASKSNRGRTASTYYGYTF
TRBV20-1	TRBJ2-1	CSASPTSGGDNEQFF
TRBV20-1	TRBJ1-1	CSATSGGGTEAFF
TRBV20-1	TRBJ1-1	CSARNTQGLTEAFF
TRBV20-1	NA	CSAGDNFEQYF
TRBV6-4	TRBJ2-3	CASSASGGTDTQYF
TRBV7-2	TRBJ1-4	CASSLRPAGTNEKLFF
TRBV5-1	TRBJ1-4	CASSRTAGPNEKLFF
TRBV7-8	TRBJ2-3	CASSLNTGTSGVGDTQYF
TRBV7-9	TRBJ2-1	CASSHIAGGGDEQFF
TRBV4-3	TRBJ2-7	CASSQAPGYEQYF
TRBV29-1	TRBJ1-2	CSVEDRGGEGTNYGYTF